Each of the 24 T cell receptor beta chains below was sequenced from the same sample in a study of metastatic and nonmetastatic thyroid tumors. TCRdb reanalyzed the PCR reads with MiXCR. The sample lists 43,000 or so clones; around 17% were seen once. No patient received treatment before thyroid surgery. The sequenced sample was blood. These receptors were taken from a female donor with papillary thyroid cancer or a benign thyroid nodule (not recorded which). Some clones in this sample may be carry-over from other donors' samples.

V gene TRBV20-1 combines with J gene TRBJ2-3, with 10 bases matching TRBD2. V was clipped by 4 bases and J by 0 bases; unmatched bases: 1. This CDR3 has 14 residues. Germline V gene sequence: CDR1 DFQATT, CDR2 SNEGSKA (reference sequence). The CDR3 is CSAKTSGSTDTQYF. The CDR3 nucleotides are TGCAGTGCTAAGACTAGCGGGAGCACAGATACGCAGTATTTT.

This clone has at least ten counts. This chain connects TRBV5-6 to TRBJ2-7; 8 positions match TRBD2. Losses at the gene ends were 4 bases for V and 5 bases for J; bases not matched to a gene: 11. CDR1 and CDR2 (germline): SGHDT, YYEEEE. The CDR3 has 15 residues. CDR3 region: CASSLRLGLADEQYF. In nucleotides, the CDR3 is TGTGCCAGCAGCCTCCGATTAGGACTAGCTGACGAGCAGTACTTC.

This clone was detected many times. The chain carries TRBV5-1 and TRBJ2-3; the match to TRBD2 covers 15 bases. J gave up 0 bases and V 3 bases, and 5 bases lay outside the gene matches. Germline V gene lookup returns CDR1 SGHRS and CDR2 YFSETQ. The CDR3 loop spans 18 amino acids. CDR3 bases: TGCGCCAGCAGCTCCCGGACTAGCGGGAGGGTAAGCACAGATACGCAGTATTTT. Amino acids: CASSSRTSGRVSTDTQYF.

Ten or more counts support this clone. The genes are TRBV28 and TRBJ2-1; D possibly uses TRBD1 or TRBD2 (6 bases each). CDR1 is MDHEN and CDR2 is SYDVKM in the germline V gene. CDR3 length: 14 amino acids. V dropped 7 bases and J dropped 6 bases, with 16 bases sitting between them. The CDR3 loop reads CASTLGGMINEQFF. Here the CDR3 DNA reads TGTGCCAGCACCCTAGGGGGGATGATCAATGAGCAGTTCTTC. Full variable domain (remainder filled in from reference TRBV28 and TRBJ2-1): DVKVTQSSRYLVKRTGEKVFLECVQDMDHENMFWYRQDPGLGLRLIYFSYDVKMKEKGDIPEGYSVSREKKERFSLILESASTNQTSMYLCASTLGGMINEQFFGPGTRLTVL.

V usage is TRBV6-1 and J usage is TRBJ1-3; D call uncertain. The CDR3 covers 15 residues. The V end was cut by 8 bases, the J end by 1 base, with 15 bases between. Germline V gene data show CDR1 as MNHNS and CDR2 as SASEGT. CDR3 bases: TGTGCCAGCTCTGAACAGTCGAGATCTGGAAACACCATATATTTT. The encoded protein is CASSEQSRSGNTIYF.

A word on this clone: It may be a read error: a sequence one base away is much more abundant. This CDR3 is also generated by other DNA sequences in the sample. This chain uses TRBV3-1 with TRBJ2-2; 7 bases fit TRBD1. The trim removed 4 bases at V and 3 bases at J, leaving 5 bases unmatched. This CDR3 has 15 residues. Germline CDR1 reads LGHDT; CDR2 reads YNNKEL (reference sequence). For the CDR3, the DNA is TGTGCCAGCAGCCCCCTGGGACAGCACACCGGGGAGCTGTTTTTT. As protein: CASSPLGQHTGELFF. Based on the CDR3 plus reference TRBV3-1 and TRBJ2-2, the full variable domain is DTAVSQTPKYLVTQMGNDKSIKCEQNLGHDTMYWYKQDSKKFLKIMFSYNNKELIINETVPNRFSPKSPDKAHLNLHINSLELGDSAVYFCASSPLGQHTGELFFGEGSRLTVL.

This clone was observed a few times. The junction departs from germline at one end; a sequencing error may be responsible. The rearrangement uses TRBV6-1 and TRBJ1-3, with D perhaps TRBD1 (5 bases). The CDR3 consists of 15 residues. CDR1 MNHNS and CDR2 SASEGT come from the germline V gene. In DNA, the CDR3 is TGTGCCAGCAGGGGACGGGCATACTCTGGAAACACTATATATTTT. It translates to CASRGRAYSGNTIYF.

The CDR3 DNA is TGTGCCAGCAGGACCGGGACTAGTGCGAGCTCCTACAATGAGCAGTTCTTC. Translation gives CASRTGTSASSYNEQFF. The chain carries TRBV6-5 and TRBJ2-1; 8 bases fit TRBD2. The CDR3 length is 17 residues. Per germline, CDR1 MNHEY and CDR2 SVGAGI. Losses at the gene ends were 6 bases for V and 0 bases for J; bases not matched to a gene: 10.

This clone has a handful of counts. This chain links TRBV14 with TRBJ2-5; D gene uncertain. Germline values: CDR1 SGHDN, CDR2 FVKESK. V gave up 4 bases and J gave up 5 bases, with 11 bases separating them. The CDR3 length is 13 residues. CDR3 DNA sequence: TGTGCCAGCAGCCCCCGAACATTCGAGACCCAGTACTTC. Translating it yields CASSPRTFETQYF.

This clone was seen many times. V is TRBV6-1 and J is TRBJ1-6; TRBD1 agrees at 9 bases. V lost 6 bases, J lost 6 bases, and 6 bases stayed unmatched. Germline assignment: CDR1 MNHNS and CDR2 SASEGT. The CDR3 sequence is 15 residues long. The CDR3 nucleotides are TGTGCCAGCAGCCAACCGGGACAGGGTAATTCACCCCTCCACTTT. Protein product: CASSQPGQGNSPLHF.

The chain uses TRBV30 and TRBJ1-1, with a possible D match to TRBD1 (6 bases). Germline loops: CDR1 GTSNPN, CDR2 SVGIG (reference sequence). The CDR3 consists of 13 residues. V lost 4 bases to trimming and J lost 0 bases, with 9 bases between them. The CDR3 DNA is TGTGCCTGGACACGGACAGTGAACACTGAAGCTTTCTTT. Translating it yields CAWTRTVNTEAFF.

This clone appeared many times. The rearrangement joins TRBV5-1 to TRBJ2-3; D remains ambiguous. V was shortened by 4 bases and J by 5 bases, with 11 bases between the two germline ends. This CDR3 region has 13 residues. Germline V lookup: CDR1 SGHRS, CDR2 YFSETQ. CDR3 coding DNA: TGCGCCAGCAGCCCGGATTTGGTAGATACGCAGTATTTT. Its translation is CASSPDLVDTQYF.

This clone has at least ten counts. The chain combines TRBV28 with TRBJ2-6; 9 bases match TRBD1. J was trimmed by 0 bases and V by 9 bases; bases with no gene match: 9. Germline CDR1 and CDR2: MDHEN and SYDVKM. The CDR3 has 17 amino acids. The CDR3 DNA is TGTGCCAGTAGTAAGGGACAGGGCTTCTCTGGGGCCAACGTCCTGACTTTC. Residues: CASSKGQGFSGANVLTF.

Comment on this clone: A read error may explain this, as a much larger clone is one base away. The chain is built from TRBV10-3 and TRBJ1-1; D is possibly TRBD1 (5 bases). Trimming removed 7 bases from V and 0 bases from J, with 15 bases in between. The germline V gene has CDR1 ENHRY and CDR2 SYGVKD. This CDR3 has 15 residues. CDR3: CAIIQGLTMNTEAFF. The DNA of the CDR3 is TGTGCCATCATCCAGGGCCTCACCATGAACACTGAAGCTTTCTTT.

Many counts were recorded for this clone. The CDR3 DNA sequence: TGTGCCAGTAGTGATGCTCTTCAGGGGGCTGTCGGTTCACCCCTCCACTTT. As protein: CASSDALQGAVGSPLHF. This chain links TRBV19 with TRBJ1-6; the match to TRBD1 covers 8 bases. CDR1 is LNHDA, CDR2 SQIVND, per germline (reference sequence). This CDR3 is 17 amino acids long. The trim removed 5 bases at V and 9 bases at J, leaving 15 bases unmatched.

In this sample, this clone turned up a few times. A clone one base away is much larger, so this may be a read error. The chain combines TRBV5-1 with TRBJ1-1; a possible D gene is TRBD1 (5 bases). Looked up from germline, CDR1 is SGHRS and CDR2 is YFSETQ. The CDR3 contains 14 residues. In DNA, the CDR3 is TGCGCCAGCAGCTTCGCACCGGGGGAGGGTGAAGATTTCTTT. It specifies CASSFAPGEGEDFF.

The chain is built from TRBV28 and TRBJ2-3; TRBD1 matches 7 bases. The CDR3 runs 12 residues. The germline V gene has CDR1 MDHEN and CDR2 SYDVKM. The junction had 4 bases not matched to a gene; V was cut back by 7 bases and J by 6 bases. The CDR3 loop reads CASTDREDTQYF. The CDR3 DNA sequence: TGTGCCAGCACCGACAGGGAGGATACGCAGTATTTT. The full variable domain, with the rest looked up from reference TRBV28 and TRBJ2-3, is DVKVTQSSRYLVKRTGEKVFLECVQDMDHENMFWYRQDPGLGLRLIYFSYDVKMKEKGDIPEGYSVSREKKERFSLILESASTNQTSMYLCASTDREDTQYFGPGTRLTVL.

The J gene is TRBJ2-7, the V gene TRBV7-9; 9 nucleotides line up with TRBD2. CDR1 is SEHNR and CDR2 is FQNEAQ in the germline V gene (reference sequence). V shed 8 bases and J 11 bases; nucleotides not matched to a gene: 13. The CDR3 length is 13 residues. The CDR3 DNA reads as TGTGCCAGCGAGACTAGCGGCTCCTACGATGAGTACTTC. Translated, it gives CASETSGSYDEYF.

This clone was seen ten or more times. The chain combines TRBV30 with TRBJ2-7, with D possibly being TRBD2 (6 bases). CDR1 GTSNPN and CDR2 SVGIG come from the germline V gene (reference sequence). Trimming pared 1 base from V and 4 bases from J, leaving 20 bases between. This CDR3 is 16 amino acids long. The CDR3 DNA reads as TGTGCCTGGAGTGAGTCCGAAGAGTCGGGAGCTTACGAGCAGTACTTC. The encoded protein is CAWSESEESGAYEQYF.

The chain is built from TRBV27 and TRBJ2-5; D may be TRBD2 (6 bases). This CDR3 region has 15 residues. V was pared by 0 bases and J by 8 bases, with 16 bases between. The germline V gene has CDR1 MNHEY and CDR2 SMNVEV (reference sequence). The chain's CDR3 is CASSLSWGGGDTQYF. The CDR3 DNA reads TGTGCCAGCAGTTTATCGTGGGGTGGAGGGGATACCCAGTACTTC.

This clone is deemed medium-sized. The V call is TRBV6-5, the J call TRBJ2-2; 9 bases are a match to TRBD2. Germline loops: CDR1 MNHEY, CDR2 SVGAGI. This CDR3 has 16 residues. V gave up 0 bases and J gave up 6 bases; unmatched junction bases: 5. The DNA of the CDR3 is TGTGCCAGCAGTTACTCAGGCGGGAGGGCCTCCGGGGAGCTGTTTTTT. Translating it yields CASSYSGGRASGELFF.

The CDR3: CASSYGRLETYNSPLHF. DNA of the CDR3: TGTGCCAGCAGCTATGGACGGCTCGAAACCTATAATTCACCCCTCCACTTT. The genes are TRBV5-4 and TRBJ1-6, with no clear D. V dropped 3 bases and J dropped 2 bases, with 15 bases sitting between them. Per germline, CDR1 SGHNT and CDR2 YYREEE (reference sequence). The CDR3 length is 17 residues.

For this clone: One end of the junction does not line up with germline, which may come from a read error. The chain couples TRBV7-9 to TRBJ2-5, with 7 bases matching TRBD1. The V gene's germline CDR1 is SEHNR and CDR2 FQNEAQ (reference sequence). There are 15 residues in the CDR3. The CDR3 coding sequence is TGTACCAGCAGCTCGTTAGGGGGCGTCGGAGAGACCCAGTACTTC. Its protein product is CTSSSLGGVGETQYF.

This clone was observed at least ten times. The V gene is TRBV4-1, the J gene TRBJ2-3; 10 nucleotides match TRBD2. The germline V gene encodes CDR1 MGHRA and CDR2 YSYEKL. The CDR3 loop spans 16 amino acids. The trim removed 2 bases at V and 3 bases at J, leaving 5 bases unmatched. The CDR3 sequence: CASSQRPSGSTDTQYF. CDR3 nucleotides: TGCGCCAGCAGCCAACGGCCTAGCGGGAGTACAGATACGCAGTATTTT.